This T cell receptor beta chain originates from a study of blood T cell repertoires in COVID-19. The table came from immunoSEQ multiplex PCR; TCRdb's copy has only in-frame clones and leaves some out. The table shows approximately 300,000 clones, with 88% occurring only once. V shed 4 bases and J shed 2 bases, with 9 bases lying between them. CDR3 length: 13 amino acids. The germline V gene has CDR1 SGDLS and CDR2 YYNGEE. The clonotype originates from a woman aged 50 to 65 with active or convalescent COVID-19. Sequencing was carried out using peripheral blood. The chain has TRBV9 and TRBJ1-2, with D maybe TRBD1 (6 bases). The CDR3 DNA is TGTGCCAGCAGCTTAGACAGGAACTATGGCTACACCTTC. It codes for CASSLDRNYGYTF.